This TCR beta chain was identified in a study of blood T cell repertoires in COVID-19. Looking at the study overall: T cells, B-cell-depleted T cells, or PBMCs supplied cDNA or gDNA.

Study processing details: Amplification with reference gene primers provided the estimates of nucleated cell counts. Libraries were prepared by immunoSEQ multiplex PCR; TCRdb keeps only in-frame clonotypes and omits some of them. That table furnishes V, J and clone size, whereas the DNA furnished D and trimming. The sample has roughly 250,000 clones; 70% to 90% are singletons. Trimming took 1 base from V and 2 from J; bases not matched to a gene: 2. The CDR3 runs to 14 residues. Germline CDR1 SGHRS, CDR2 YFSETQ. The clonotype originates from a woman in her 30s with COVID-19, enrolled during active disease. This rearrangement joins TRBV5-1 to TRBJ2-7, with 8 bases that match TRBD2. The sequencing sample was made of peripheral blood. DNA of the CDR3: TGCGCCAGCAGCTTGCGGGGGGGTACCTACGAGCAGTACTTC. Encoded protein: CASSLRGGTYEQYF.